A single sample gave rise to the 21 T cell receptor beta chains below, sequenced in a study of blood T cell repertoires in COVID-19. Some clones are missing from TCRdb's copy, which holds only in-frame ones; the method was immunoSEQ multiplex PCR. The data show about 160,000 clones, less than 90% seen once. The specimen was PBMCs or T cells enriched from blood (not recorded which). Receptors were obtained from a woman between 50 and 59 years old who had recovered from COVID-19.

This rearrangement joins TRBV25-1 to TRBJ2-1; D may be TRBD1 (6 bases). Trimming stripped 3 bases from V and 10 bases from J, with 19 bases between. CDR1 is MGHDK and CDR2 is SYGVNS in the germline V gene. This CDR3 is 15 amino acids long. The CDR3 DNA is TGTGCCAGCAGTGATGGACAGTCCTCTGGGAGAGAGCAGTTCTTC. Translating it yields CASSDGQSSGREQFF.

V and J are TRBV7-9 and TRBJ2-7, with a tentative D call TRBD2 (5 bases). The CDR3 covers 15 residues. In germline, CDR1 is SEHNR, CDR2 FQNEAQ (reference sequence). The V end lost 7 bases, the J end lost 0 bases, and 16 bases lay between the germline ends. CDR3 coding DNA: TGTGCCAGCACCCCAGGAGGTCAGACCTCCTACGAGCAGTACTTC. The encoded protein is CASTPGGQTSYEQYF.

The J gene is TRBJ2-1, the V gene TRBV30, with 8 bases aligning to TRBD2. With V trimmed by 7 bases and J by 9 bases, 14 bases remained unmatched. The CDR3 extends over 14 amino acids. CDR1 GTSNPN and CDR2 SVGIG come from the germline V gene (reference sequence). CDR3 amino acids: CALRSGRLRIEQFF. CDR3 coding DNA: TGTGCCTTAAGAAGCGGGAGACTGCGTATTGAGCAGTTCTTC.

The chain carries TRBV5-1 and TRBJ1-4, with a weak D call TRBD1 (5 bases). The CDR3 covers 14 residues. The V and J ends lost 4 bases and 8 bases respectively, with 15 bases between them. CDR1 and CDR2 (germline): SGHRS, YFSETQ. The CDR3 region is CASSHLGHGEKLFF. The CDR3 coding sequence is TGCGCCAGCAGCCACCTCGGACATGGAGAAAAACTGTTTTTT.

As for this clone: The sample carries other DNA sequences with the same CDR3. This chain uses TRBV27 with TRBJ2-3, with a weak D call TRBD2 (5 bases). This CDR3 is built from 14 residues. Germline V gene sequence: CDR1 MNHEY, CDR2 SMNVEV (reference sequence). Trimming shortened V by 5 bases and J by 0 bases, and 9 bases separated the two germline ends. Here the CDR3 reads CASSLGLSTDTQYF. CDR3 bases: TGTGCCAGCAGTCTTGGACTCAGCACAGATACGCAGTATTTT.

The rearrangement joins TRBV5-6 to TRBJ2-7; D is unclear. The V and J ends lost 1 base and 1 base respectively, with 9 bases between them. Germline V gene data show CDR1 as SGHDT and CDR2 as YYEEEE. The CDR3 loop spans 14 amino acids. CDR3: CASSLSDLSYEQYF. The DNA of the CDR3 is TGTGCCAGCAGCTTGAGCGACCTTTCCTACGAGCAGTACTTC.

CDR3 in amino acids: CSVGGTSGSDTQYF. CDR3 in DNA: TGCAGCGTCGGAGGGACTAGCGGGAGCGATACGCAGTATTTT. This chain links TRBV29-1 with TRBJ2-3; 14 bases are shared with TRBD2. This CDR3 has 14 residues. Germline CDR1 and CDR2: SQVTM and ANQGSEA. V lost 6 bases and J lost 6; bases outside the gene matches: 5.

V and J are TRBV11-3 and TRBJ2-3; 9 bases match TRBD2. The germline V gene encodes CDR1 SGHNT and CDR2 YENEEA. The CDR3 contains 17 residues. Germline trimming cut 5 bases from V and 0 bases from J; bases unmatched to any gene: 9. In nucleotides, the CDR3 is TGTGCCAGCAGCCCTCCGGCGGGGGGGACTAGCACAGATACGCAGTATTTT. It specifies CASSPPAGGTSTDTQYF.

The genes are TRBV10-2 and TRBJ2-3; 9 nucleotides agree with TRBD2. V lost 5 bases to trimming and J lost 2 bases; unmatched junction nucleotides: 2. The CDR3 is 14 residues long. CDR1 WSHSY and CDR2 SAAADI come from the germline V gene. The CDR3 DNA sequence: TGCGCCAGCAGTCTAGCGGGACTCACAGATACGCAGTATTTT. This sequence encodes CASSLAGLTDTQYF.

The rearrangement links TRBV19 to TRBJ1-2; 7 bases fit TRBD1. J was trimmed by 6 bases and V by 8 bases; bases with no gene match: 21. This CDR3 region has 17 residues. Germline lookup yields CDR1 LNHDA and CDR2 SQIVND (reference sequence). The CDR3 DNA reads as TGTGCCAGTTCCAGCATACGGGACAGACCTTCCCCTAATGGCTACACCTTC. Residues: CASSSIRDRPSPNGYTF.

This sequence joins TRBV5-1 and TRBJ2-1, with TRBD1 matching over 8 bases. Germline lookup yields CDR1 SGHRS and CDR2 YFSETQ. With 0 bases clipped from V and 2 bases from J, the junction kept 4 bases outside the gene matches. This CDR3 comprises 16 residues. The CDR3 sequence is CASSLVGQGTYNEQFF. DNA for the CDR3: TGCGCCAGCAGCTTGGTAGGACAGGGCACCTACAATGAGCAGTTCTTC.

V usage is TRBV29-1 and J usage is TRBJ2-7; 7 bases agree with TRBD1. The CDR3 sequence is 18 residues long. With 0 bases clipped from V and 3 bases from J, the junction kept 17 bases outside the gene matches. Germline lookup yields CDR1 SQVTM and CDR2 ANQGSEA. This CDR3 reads CSVEEPGTENVAYYEQYF. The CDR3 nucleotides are TGCAGCGTTGAAGAACCCGGGACAGAAAACGTAGCCTACTACGAGCAGTACTTC.

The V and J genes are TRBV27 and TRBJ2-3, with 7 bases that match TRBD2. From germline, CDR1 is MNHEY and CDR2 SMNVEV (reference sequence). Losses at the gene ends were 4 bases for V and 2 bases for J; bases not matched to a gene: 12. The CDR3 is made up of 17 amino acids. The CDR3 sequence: CASSSGGGPSTTDTQYF. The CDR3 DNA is TGTGCCAGCAGTTCGGGCGGGGGACCCTCCACCACAGATACGCAGTATTTT.

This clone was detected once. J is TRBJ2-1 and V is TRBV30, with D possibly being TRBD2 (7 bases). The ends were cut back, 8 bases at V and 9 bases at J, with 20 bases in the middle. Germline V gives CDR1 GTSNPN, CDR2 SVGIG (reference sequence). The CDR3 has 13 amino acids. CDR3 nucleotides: TGTGCCGGTGACAGGACCACGGGGGGTGAGCAGTTCTTC. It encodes CAGDRTTGGEQFF.

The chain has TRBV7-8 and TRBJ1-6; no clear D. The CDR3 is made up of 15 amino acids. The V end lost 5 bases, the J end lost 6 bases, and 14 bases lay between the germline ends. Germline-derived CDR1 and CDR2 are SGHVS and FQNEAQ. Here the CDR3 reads CASSPEISLNSPLHF. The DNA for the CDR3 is TGTGCCAGCAGCCCTGAGATATCCCTTAATTCACCCCTCCACTTT.

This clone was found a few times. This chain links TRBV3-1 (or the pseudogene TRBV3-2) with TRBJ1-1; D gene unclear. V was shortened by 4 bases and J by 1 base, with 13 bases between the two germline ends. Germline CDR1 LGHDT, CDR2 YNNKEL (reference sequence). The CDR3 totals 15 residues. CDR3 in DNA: TGTGCCAGCAGCCCCAGGCGGGAAGGGAACACTGAAGCTTTCTTT. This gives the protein CASSPRREGNTEAFF.

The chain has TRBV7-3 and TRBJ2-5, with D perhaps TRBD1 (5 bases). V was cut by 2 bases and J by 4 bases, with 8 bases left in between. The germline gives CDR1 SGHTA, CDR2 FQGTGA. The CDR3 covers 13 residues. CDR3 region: CASSLFRAETQYF. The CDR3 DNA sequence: TGTGCCAGCAGCTTATTCAGGGCAGAGACCCAGTACTTC.

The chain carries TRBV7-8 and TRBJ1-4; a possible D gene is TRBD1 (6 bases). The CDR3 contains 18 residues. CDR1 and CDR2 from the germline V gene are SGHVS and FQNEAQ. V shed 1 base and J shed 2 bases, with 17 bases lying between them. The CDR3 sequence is CASSLETGGALTNEKLFF. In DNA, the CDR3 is TGTGCCAGCAGCTTAGAGACAGGAGGTGCCTTGACTAATGAAAAACTGTTTTTT.

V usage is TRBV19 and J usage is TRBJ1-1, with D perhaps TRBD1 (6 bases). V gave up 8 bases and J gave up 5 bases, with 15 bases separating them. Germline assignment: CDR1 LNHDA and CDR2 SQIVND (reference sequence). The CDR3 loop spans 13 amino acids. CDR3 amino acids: CASHQTGETEAFF. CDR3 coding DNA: TGTGCCAGTCATCAGACAGGCGAGACTGAAGCTTTCTTT. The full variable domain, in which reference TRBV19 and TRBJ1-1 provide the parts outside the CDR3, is DGGITQSPKYLFRKEGQNVTLSCEQNLNHDAMYWYRQDPGQGLRLIYYSQIVNDFQKGDIAEGYSVSREKKESFPLTVTSAQKNPTAFYLCASHQTGETEAFFGQGTRLTVV.

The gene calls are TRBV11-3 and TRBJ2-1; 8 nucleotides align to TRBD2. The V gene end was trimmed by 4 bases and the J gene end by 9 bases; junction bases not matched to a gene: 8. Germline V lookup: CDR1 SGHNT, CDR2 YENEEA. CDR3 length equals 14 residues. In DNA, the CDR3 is TGTGCCAGCAGCTGGAGCGGGAGCGGCGGTGAGCAGTTCTTC. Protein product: CASSWSGSGGEQFF. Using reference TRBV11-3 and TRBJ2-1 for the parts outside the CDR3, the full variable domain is EAGVVQSPRYKIIEKKQPVAFWCNPISGHNTLYWYLQNLGQGPELLIRYENEEAVDDSQLPKDRFSAERLKGVDSTLKIQPAELGDSAVYLCASSWSGSGGEQFFGPGTRLTVL.

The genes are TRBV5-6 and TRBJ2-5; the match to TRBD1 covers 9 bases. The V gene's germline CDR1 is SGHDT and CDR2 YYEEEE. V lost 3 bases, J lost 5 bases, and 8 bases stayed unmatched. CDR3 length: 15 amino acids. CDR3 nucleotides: TGTGCCAGCAGCTCAGCCGGGACAGGGATCGAGACCCAGTACTTC. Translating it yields CASSSAGTGIETQYF.